This T cell receptor beta chain was captured by sequencing in a study of cytomegalovirus exposure and HLA in healthy donors. Germline loops: CDR1 SNHLY, CDR2 FYNNEI. The CDR3 has 13 residues. V lost 7 bases and J 2 bases, leaving 9 bases between the germline ends. Primers for the PCR totalled 60 Vbeta and 13 Jbeta. Produced via immunoSEQ multiplex PCR; TCRdb's table is partial and in-frame only. The data contain 150,000 to 200,000 clones, approximately 78% of them seen just once; the ten biggest clones take up approximately 0.8%. The TCR sequence derives from a woman younger than 30 in good health and CMV-seronegative. This chain uses TRBV2 with TRBJ2-1, with no clear D. The sample taken for sequencing was PBMCs. The CDR3 nucleotides are TGTGCCAGCAACCTGACACCCTACAATGAGCAGTTCTTC. The encoded protein is CASNLTPYNEQFF.